Below are 25 T cell receptor beta chains sequenced from a single sample in a study of T cell responses to AZD1222 COVID-19 vaccine. Clones were sequenced by immunoSEQ multiplex PCR, and TCRdb holds only the in-frame ones, with some missing. The sample lists tens of thousands of clones, around 80% seen once, with roughly 50% in the top ten. The sample here was peripheral blood, taken 28 days after the second AZD1222 dose. The receptors were gathered from an adult who received the AZD1222 COVID-19 vaccine.

The V call is TRBV13, the J call TRBJ2-2; D is perhaps TRBD1 (6 bases). Germline CDR1 PRHDT, CDR2 FYEKMQ (reference sequence). The V gene lost 3 bases and the J gene lost 5 bases, with 7 bases spanning the gap. This CDR3 comprises 13 residues. Here the CDR3 DNA reads TGTGCCAGCAGCTTCAGGGGAACCGGGGAGCTGTTTTTT. Translating gives CASSFRGTGELFF.

In this sample, this clone turned up a few times. J is TRBJ2-2 and V is TRBV18, with 9 bases matching TRBD2. Germline CDR1 KGHSH, CDR2 LQKENI. Trimming at V came to 0 bases and at J to 1 base, leaving 3 bases not matched to a gene. The CDR3 has 17 amino acids. The CDR3 DNA reads TGTGCCAGCTCACCACCGAAGACTAGCGGGAACACCGGGGAGCTGTTTTTT. This codes for CASSPPKTSGNTGELFF.

The J gene is TRBJ2-1, the V gene TRBV28; TRBD2 matches 7 bases. CDR1 is MDHEN, CDR2 SYDVKM, per germline. The CDR3 contains 15 residues. The ends lost 7 bases at V and 9 bases at J; junction bases unmatched: 15. This chain's CDR3 is CASKPNGGSRGEQFF. The CDR3 DNA reads as TGTGCCAGCAAACCCAATGGCGGGAGTAGGGGTGAGCAGTTCTTC.

The genes are TRBV2 and TRBJ2-3; D ambiguous. Germline CDR1 SNHLY, CDR2 FYNNEI. The CDR3 runs to 15 residues. The V and J ends lost 6 bases and 1 base respectively, with 14 bases between them. This CDR3 is CASSRRFSGTDTQYF. The CDR3 DNA reads as TGTGCCAGCAGCAGAAGGTTTTCTGGCACAGATACGCAGTATTTT.

The chain has TRBV28 and TRBJ1-2; D gene uncertain. V lost 5 bases to trimming and J lost 5 bases, with 27 bases between them. Germline values: CDR1 MDHEN, CDR2 SYDVKM. The CDR3 runs 18 residues. The CDR3 coding sequence is TGTGCCAGCAGTCTCAGTGGACGGTCAAACGGAGGTATTTATGGCTACACCTTC. Amino acid sequence: CASSLSGRSNGGIYGYTF.

This clone was seen once. The CDR3 sequence: CATSDRTDYRAFF. The CDR3 DNA reads TGTGCCACCAGTGACAGGACAGACTATCGGGCTTTCTTT. The rearrangement uses TRBV24-1 and TRBJ1-1; D possibly corresponds to TRBD1 (6 bases). The CDR3 spans 13 residues. Trimming removed 4 bases from V and 11 bases from J, with 16 bases in between. Germline assignment: CDR1 KGHDR and CDR2 SFDVKD.

For this clone: This sample includes further DNA sequences coding for the same CDR3. J is TRBJ2-7 and V is TRBV30; D is undetermined. Trimming took 0 bases from V and 2 from J, leaving 2 bases between them. The CDR3 extends over 11 amino acids. Germline V gene sequence: CDR1 GTSNPN, CDR2 SVGIG (reference sequence). This chain's CDR3 is CAWSVAYEQYF. CDR3 in DNA: TGTGCCTGGAGTGTCGCCTACGAGCAGTACTTC.

This clone was detected a few times. The rearrangement joins TRBV2 to TRBJ2-3; D unresolved. This CDR3 has 17 amino acids. Trimming took 2 bases from V and 3 from J, leaving 18 bases between them. Germline V gene lookup returns CDR1 SNHLY and CDR2 FYNNEI. The CDR3 region is CASSETLPEALTDTQYF. DNA of the CDR3: TGTGCCAGCAGTGAAACCCTCCCAGAGGCGTTGACAGATACGCAGTATTTT.

The count of this clone is one. V usage is TRBV7-8 and J usage is TRBJ2-3; no firm D call. The CDR3 has 14 amino acids. Germline assignment: CDR1 SGHVS and CDR2 FQNEAQ. V was pared by 0 bases and J by 2 bases, with 6 bases between. The CDR3, as DNA: TGTGCCAGCAGCTTAGCTGGGATCACAGATACGCAGTATTTT. Amino acid sequence: CASSLAGITDTQYF.

The chain employs TRBV6-6 and TRBJ2-5; 9 bases line up with TRBD1. The V gene end was trimmed by 6 bases and the J gene end by 5 bases; junction bases not matched to a gene: 7. Germline values: CDR1 MNHNY, CDR2 SVGAGI (reference sequence). The CDR3 covers 14 residues. The CDR3 nucleotides read TGTGCCAGCAGCCCTTCGGGACAGGGTGAGACCCAGTACTTC. Its translation: CASSPSGQGETQYF.

The CDR3 nucleotides read TGCAGTGCTAGAGCCCGAAAAGGCTACACCTTC. Protein: CSARARKGYTF. This chain joins TRBV20-1 and TRBJ1-2, with D unclear. This CDR3 has 11 residues. Trimming pared 1 base from V and 8 bases from J, leaving 8 bases between. Germline CDR1 DFQATT, CDR2 SNEGSKA (reference sequence).

CDR3 region: CASSSGGQTYGYTF. The CDR3 DNA reads as TGTGCCAGCAGTTCCGGGGGACAGACCTATGGCTACACCTTC. This sequence joins TRBV27 and TRBJ1-2; 7 nucleotides match TRBD1. Germline CDR1 MNHEY, CDR2 SMNVEV (reference sequence). Unmatched junction bases numbered 6, after V lost 4 bases and J lost 4 bases. The CDR3 runs 14 residues.

This clone was detected a few times. The chain joins TRBV28 to TRBJ2-2, with D perhaps assigned TRBD1 or TRBD2 (9 bases each). CDR3 length equals 19 residues. Germline CDR1 reads MDHEN; CDR2 reads SYDVKM. V gave up 4 bases and J gave up 1 base, with 22 bases separating them. CDR3 loop: CASSSNRGREGENTGELFF. CDR3 coding DNA: TGTGCCAGCAGTTCAAACAGGGGGCGGGAGGGAGAGAACACCGGGGAGCTGTTTTTT.

The genes are TRBV3-1 (or the pseudogene TRBV3-2) and TRBJ1-4; weak D call: TRBD1 (6 bases). The V end was cut by 1 base, the J end by 4 bases, with 10 bases between. This CDR3 is built from 15 residues. Germline V lookup: CDR1 LGHDT, CDR2 YNNKEL (reference sequence). The CDR3 spells CASSQGTANNEKLFF. The CDR3 coding sequence is TGTGCCAGCAGCCAAGGGACAGCCAATAATGAAAAACTGTTTTTT.

V is TRBV28 and J is TRBJ2-5; D gene ambiguous. From germline, CDR1 is MDHEN and CDR2 SYDVKM. CDR3 length equals 15 residues. V lost 5 bases and J 3 bases, leaving 16 bases between the germline ends. The CDR3 protein is CASSPSRRQKETQYF. The CDR3 DNA reads as TGTGCCAGCAGTCCCAGTCGGAGACAAAAAGAGACCCAGTACTTC.

The sample holds one count of this clone. The J gene is TRBJ2-7, the V gene TRBV28, with D possibly matching TRBD1 (6 bases). Trimming pared 6 bases from V and 5 bases from J, leaving 14 bases between. The CDR3 has 13 amino acids. The germline V gene encodes CDR1 MDHEN and CDR2 SYDVKM. The CDR3 reads CASRQATGNEQYF. CDR3 bases: TGTGCCAGCAGACAAGCCACAGGGAACGAGCAGTACTTC.

The J gene is TRBJ1-2, the V gene TRBV2; D unresolved. This CDR3 region has 12 residues. The germline gives CDR1 SNHLY, CDR2 FYNNEI. Trimming removed 3 bases from V and 4 bases from J, with 6 bases in between. The CDR3 bases are TGTGCCAGCAGTGATTCGTTCTATGGCTACACCTTC. Translating gives CASSDSFYGYTF.

The rearrangement uses TRBV3-1 (or the pseudogene TRBV3-2) and TRBJ1-5, with D unresolved. V was shortened by 3 bases and J by 2 bases, with 11 bases between the two germline ends. This CDR3 is built from 15 residues. Germline V gene sequence: CDR1 LGHDT, CDR2 YNNKEL (reference sequence). DNA for the CDR3: TGTGCCAGCAGCCAGGGTATAACAGGCAATCAGCCCCAGCATTTT. This encodes CASSQGITGNQPQHF.

This clone was seen a few times. The chain uses TRBV5-5 and TRBJ2-2, with D possibly TRBD2 on 5 matching bases. Germline CDR1 SGHKS, CDR2 YYEKEE (reference sequence). The CDR3 consists of 16 residues. V lost 4 bases, J lost 5 bases, and 18 bases lay in between. The CDR3 nucleotides read TGTGCCAGCAGCCGTGGTGTGGGGAGTAAGACCGGGGAGCTGTTTTTT. Translating it yields CASSRGVGSKTGELFF.

The rearrangement links TRBV15 to TRBJ1-5; unclear D gene. The length of the CDR3 is 17 residues. The ends were cut back, 1 base at V and 3 bases at J, with 16 bases in the middle. Germline-derived CDR1 and CDR2 are LNHNV and YYDKDF (reference sequence). The CDR3 here is CATSRAHDRSYNQPQHF. CDR3 bases: TGTGCCACCAGCAGAGCTCACGACCGGAGCTACAATCAGCCCCAGCATTTT.

The J gene is TRBJ2-7, the V gene TRBV9; TRBD2 is a possible D gene (6 bases). V lost 3 bases, J lost 5 bases, and 15 bases lay in between. The germline V gene encodes CDR1 SGDLS and CDR2 YYNGEE. This CDR3 contains 14 residues. In DNA, the CDR3 is TGTGCCAGCAGCGGGGATGGAGGGGCGGACGAGCAGTACTTC. Its protein is CASSGDGGADEQYF.

This sequence joins TRBV5-5 and TRBJ1-4; 7 nucleotides match TRBD1. This CDR3 spans 15 amino acids. Trimming cost V 3 bases and J 7 bases; bases outside gene matches: 9. The germline V gene encodes CDR1 SGHKS and CDR2 YYEKEE (reference sequence). The CDR3 sequence is CASSYGQARGEKLFF. In DNA form, the CDR3 reads TGTGCCAGCAGCTACGGACAGGCACGGGGTGAAAAACTGTTTTTT.

The rearrangement joins TRBV6-1 to TRBJ2-1; no reliable D call. Trimming removed 2 bases from V and 0 bases from J, with 8 bases in between. The CDR3 totals 15 residues. Per the germline V gene, CDR1 is MNHNS and CDR2 is SASEGT. The DNA for the CDR3 is TGTGCCAGCAGTGAATTTGCTAGCTCCTACAATGAGCAGTTCTTC. The encoded protein is CASSEFASSYNEQFF.

The J gene is TRBJ2-3, the V gene TRBV6-1, with TRBD2 identical over 15 bases. Germline lookup yields CDR1 MNHNS and CDR2 SASEGT. Germline trimming cut 3 bases from V and 4 bases from J; bases unmatched to any gene: 8. There are 18 residues in the CDR3. The CDR3 nucleotides are TGTGCCAGCAGTGACCTCGTCGGACTAGCGGGGGGGCCAGATACGCAGTATTTT. It encodes CASSDLVGLAGGPDTQYF.

The rearrangement uses TRBV9 and TRBJ1-6; the match to TRBD1 covers 8 bases. The CDR3 consists of 16 residues. Germline loops: CDR1 SGDLS, CDR2 YYNGEE. Losses at the gene ends were 3 bases for V and 6 bases for J; bases not matched to a gene: 8. CDR3 residues: CASSAPQGAANSPLHF. DNA of the CDR3: TGTGCCAGCAGCGCCCCTCAGGGGGCGGCTAATTCACCCCTCCACTTT.